The rows below give T cell receptor beta chains drawn from one sample of a study of T cells in Graves' hyperthyroidism and ophthalmopathy. TCRdb recomputed calls from the multiplex PCR reads with MiXCR, one row per CDR3 protein. There are approximately 590,000 distinct CDR3 sequences in the sample; 35% to 55% occur only once, and nearly 8.5% lies in the top ten. The sample consisted of peripheral blood or thyroid tissue (not recorded which). These receptors were obtained from a woman aged 18-29 years with Graves' hyperthyroidism. The CDR3 runs from the conserved cysteine through the conserved F or W. A D gene is named only where the DNA matches it firmly. The size field is filled for only some rows; it gives once, few, many or a size class.

TRBD1	TRBV10-3	.	TRBJ2-7	TGTGCCATCAGTGAGTCGACGTGGACAGGGAGTTTCCCCTACGAGCAGTACTTC	CAISESTWTGSFPYEQYF
.	TRBV19	many	TRBJ2-6	TGTGCCAGTAGTATCGATACTGTCTCTGGGGCCAACGTCCTGACTTTC	CASSIDTVSGANVLTF
.	TRBV10-3	.	TRBJ1-4	TGTGCCATCAGTGACTCGAGCGGTGCTGAAAAACTGTTTTTT	CAISDSSGAEKLFF
.	TRBV7-9	.	TRBJ2-5	TGTGCCAGCAGCTCCGGGGCTAGCCCGGAGACCCAGTACTTC	CASSSGASPETQYF
.	TRBV6-5	many	TRBJ1-2	TGTGCCAGCTACACCGGGACAATCTATGGCTACACCTTC	CASYTGTIYGYTF
.	TRBV7-2	many	TRBJ2-7	TGTGCCAGCAGCCCCCGACGCGTGGCCTACGAGCAGTACTTC	CASSPRRVAYEQYF
TRBD1	TRBV19	.	TRBJ1-3	TGTGCCAGTAGTGAAGGGGGCCCTGGAAACACCATATATTTT	CASSEGGPGNTIYF
TRBD1	TRBV7-6	.	TRBJ1-3	TGTGCCAGCAGCTTAGAGCGGACAGGGGACACCATATATTTT	CASSLERTGDTIYF
TRBD2	TRBV4-1	.	TRBJ2-7	TGTGCCAGCGGTAACCCGGGGACTAGCAAATACGAGCAGTACTTC	CASGNPGTSKYEQYF
TRBD1	TRBV2	.	TRBJ2-7	TGTGCCAGCAGTGACAGGGGGTCCTACGAGCAGTACTTC	CASSDRGSYEQYF
.	TRBV29-1	.	TRBJ1-4	TGCAGCGTTTCCTCAACTAATGAAAAACTGCTTTTT	CSVSSTNEKLLF
TRBD2	TRBV2	few	TRBJ2-5	TGTGCCAGCAGTGAACTAGCGGGGACACAAGAGACCCAGTACTTC	CASSELAGTQETQYF
.	TRBV20-1	.	TRBJ2-7	TGCAGTGCTACGGGGTACTACTACGAGCAGTACTTC	CSATGYYYEQYF
TRBD2	TRBV7-2	few	TRBJ2-5	TGTGCCAGCAGCCCCGGCCTAGCGGGGCCGGAGACCCAGTACTTC	CASSPGLAGPETQYF
.	TRBV13	many	TRBJ1-1	TGTGCCAGCAGCGTACCTGGACCGAGCACTGAAGCTTTCTTT	CASSVPGPSTEAFF
TRBD1	TRBV24-1	once	TRBJ1-1	TGTGCCACCAGCTCACCACGACAGGGCCCTGAAGCTTTCTTT	CATSSPRQGPEAFF
.	TRBV19	few	TRBJ1-5	TGTGCCAGCAGTTCCTTACGACCCGGGGGGGGCAATCAGCCCCAGCATTTT	CASSSLRPGGGNQPQHF
TRBD2	TRBV24-1	.	TRBJ2-5	TGTGCCACCATAGGCGGGAGCTCCTACCAAGAGACCCAGTACTTC	CATIGGSSYQETQYF
.	TRBV7-6	once	TRBJ2-7	TGTGCCAGCAGCGGGACGGAGCAGTACTTC	CASSGTEQYF
.	TRBV9	once	TRBJ1-5	TGTGCCAGCAGGGCGGGACAAAATCAGCCCCAGCATTTT	CASRAGQNQPQHF